A selection of T cell receptor beta chains follows, all from one sample in a study of identical twins. TCRdb redid the calling of the 5' RACE reads with MiXCR, one entry per CDR3 protein. The sample consists of about 240,000 distinct CDR3 sequences, roughly 7.5% of them appearing once. The data also belong to a second study, concerning yellow fever vaccine responses in identical twins.

Sequences were obtained from CD8+ T cells sorted from blood. All receptors come from a woman aged 18-30 years in good health. The CDR3 runs from the conserved cysteine through the conserved F or W. The D gene is left open where the match is weak. Rows give clone size only sometimes, using once, few, many, or a class for an expanded clone.

>few|TRBV27|TRBD1|TRBJ2-5
CASNSLGTGGGETQYF
TGTGCCAGCAACTCGCTCGGGACAGGGGGCGGGGAGACCCAGTACTTC
>few|TRBV24-1|-|TRBJ2-3
CATSDLADTSTDTQYF
TGTGCCACCAGTGATTTGGCAGACACTAGCACAGATACGCAGTATTTT
>-|TRBV9|TRBD1|TRBJ1-2
CASSTHRDRGYDGYTF
TGTGCCAGCAGCACCCACCGGGACAGGGGTTACGATGGCTACACCTTC
>few|TRBV20-1|-|TRBJ2-1
CSARGIYLAGPHSFSYNEQFF
TGCAGTGCTAGAGGAATCTATCTGGCGGGACCCCATTCCTTCTCCTACAATGAGCAGTTCTTC
>few|TRBV2|-|TRBJ1-1
CARGREAFF
TGTGCCAGGGGCCGAGAAGCTTTCTTT
>many|TRBV5-1|TRBD2|TRBJ2-1
CASSSHSGSVDEQFF
TGCGCCAGCAGCTCCCATAGCGGGAGCGTCGATGAGCAGTTCTTC
>few|TRBV7-9|-|TRBJ1-1
CASSPTDDRNTEAFF
TGTGCCAGCAGCCCAACAGACGATAGGAACACTGAAGCTTTCTTT
>-|TRBV20-1|TRBD2|TRBJ2-5
CSASRASGGPLLGTQYF
TGCAGTGCTAGTAGGGCTAGCGGAGGTCCCCTGCTAGGGACCCAGTACTTC
>many|TRBV5-1|-|TRBJ1-2
CASSLWTLGGYTF
TGCGCCAGCAGCTTGTGGACGCTGGGAGGCTACACCTTC
>-|TRBV20-1|-|TRBJ2-7
CSARTRRGYEQYF
TGCAGTGCTAGAACCCGGAGGGGGTACGAGCAGTACTTC
>few|TRBV7-9|TRBD1|TRBJ2-5
CASRQNDRGAMETQYF
TGTGCCAGCAGACAGAACGACAGGGGGGCGATGGAGACCCAGTACTTC
>few|TRBV20-1|-|TRBJ2-2
CSPRATNTGELFF
TGCAGTCCTCGGGCCACGAACACCGGGGAGCTGTTTTTT